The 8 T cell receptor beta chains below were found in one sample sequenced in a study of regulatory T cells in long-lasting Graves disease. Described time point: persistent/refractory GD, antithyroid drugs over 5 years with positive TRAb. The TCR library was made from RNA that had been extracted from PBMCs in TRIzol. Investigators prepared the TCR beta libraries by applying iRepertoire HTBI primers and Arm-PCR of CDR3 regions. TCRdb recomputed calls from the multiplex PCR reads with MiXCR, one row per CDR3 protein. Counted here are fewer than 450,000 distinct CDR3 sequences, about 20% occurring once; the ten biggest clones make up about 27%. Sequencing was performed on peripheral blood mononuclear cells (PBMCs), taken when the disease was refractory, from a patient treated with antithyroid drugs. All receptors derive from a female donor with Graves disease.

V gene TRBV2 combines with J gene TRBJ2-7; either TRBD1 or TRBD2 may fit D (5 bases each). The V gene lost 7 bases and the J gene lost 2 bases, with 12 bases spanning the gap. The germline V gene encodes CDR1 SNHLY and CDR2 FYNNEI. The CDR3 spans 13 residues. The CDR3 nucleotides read TGTGCCAGCATCCGGGACGGACCCTACGAGCAGTACTTC. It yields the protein CASIRDGPYEQYF.

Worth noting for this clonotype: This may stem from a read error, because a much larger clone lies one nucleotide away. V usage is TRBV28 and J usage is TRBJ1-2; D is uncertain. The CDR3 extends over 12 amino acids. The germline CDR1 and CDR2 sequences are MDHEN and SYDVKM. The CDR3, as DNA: TGTACCACCAACTACGAGGGTTATGGCTACACCTTC. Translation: CTTNYEGYGYTF.

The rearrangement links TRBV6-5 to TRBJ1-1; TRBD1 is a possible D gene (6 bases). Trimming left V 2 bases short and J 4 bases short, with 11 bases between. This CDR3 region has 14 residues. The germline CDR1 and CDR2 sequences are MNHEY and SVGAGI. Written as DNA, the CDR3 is TGTGCCAGCAGTTACGGGGGGCAGGGCACTGAAGCTTTCTTT. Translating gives CASSYGGQGTEAFF.

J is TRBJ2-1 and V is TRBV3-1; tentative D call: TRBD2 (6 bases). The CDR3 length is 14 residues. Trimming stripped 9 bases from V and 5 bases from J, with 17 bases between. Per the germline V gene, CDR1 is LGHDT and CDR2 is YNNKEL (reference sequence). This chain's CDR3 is CARGGGRVNNEQFF. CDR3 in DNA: TGTGCCAGGGGGGGAGGCAGGGTGAACAATGAGCAGTTCTTC.

The CDR3 here is CASSSVSRSTAADYYGYTF. CDR3 nucleotide sequence: TGCGCCAGCAGCTCCGTTTCTAGATCCACTGCCGCTGACTACTATGGCTACACCTTC. The chain carries TRBV5-1 and TRBJ1-2; D unclear. CDR1 is SGHRS and CDR2 is YFSETQ in the germline V gene. This CDR3 has 19 residues. V was cut by 3 bases and J by 3 bases, with 27 bases left in between.

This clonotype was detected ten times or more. CDR3 DNA sequence: TGTGCCAGGGCGGGGACAGCGTATGAGGACGAGCAGTACTTC. This codes for CARAGTAYEDEQYF. The chain couples TRBV6-2 or TRBV6-3 to TRBJ2-7; perhaps TRBD1 as D (7 bases). V shed 9 bases and J shed 5 bases, with 20 bases lying between them. CDR3 size: 14 residues. In germline, CDR1 is MNHEY, CDR2 SVGEGT.

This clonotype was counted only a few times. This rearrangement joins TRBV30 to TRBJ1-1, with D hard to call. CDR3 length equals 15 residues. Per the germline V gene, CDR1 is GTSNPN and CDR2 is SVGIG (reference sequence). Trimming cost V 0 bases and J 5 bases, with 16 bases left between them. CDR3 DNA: TGTGCCTGGAGTGTCAATGCGCAAGTAAAAACTGAAGCTTTCTTT. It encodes CAWSVNAQVKTEAFF.

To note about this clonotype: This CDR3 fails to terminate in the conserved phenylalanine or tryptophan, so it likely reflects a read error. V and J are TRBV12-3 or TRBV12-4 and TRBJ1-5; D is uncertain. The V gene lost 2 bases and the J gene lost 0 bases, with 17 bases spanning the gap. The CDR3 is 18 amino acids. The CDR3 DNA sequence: TGTGCCAGCAGTTTATTTTTATCGGGCAGGCATAGCAATCAGCCCCAGCATCTT. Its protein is CASSLFLSGRHSNQPQHL.